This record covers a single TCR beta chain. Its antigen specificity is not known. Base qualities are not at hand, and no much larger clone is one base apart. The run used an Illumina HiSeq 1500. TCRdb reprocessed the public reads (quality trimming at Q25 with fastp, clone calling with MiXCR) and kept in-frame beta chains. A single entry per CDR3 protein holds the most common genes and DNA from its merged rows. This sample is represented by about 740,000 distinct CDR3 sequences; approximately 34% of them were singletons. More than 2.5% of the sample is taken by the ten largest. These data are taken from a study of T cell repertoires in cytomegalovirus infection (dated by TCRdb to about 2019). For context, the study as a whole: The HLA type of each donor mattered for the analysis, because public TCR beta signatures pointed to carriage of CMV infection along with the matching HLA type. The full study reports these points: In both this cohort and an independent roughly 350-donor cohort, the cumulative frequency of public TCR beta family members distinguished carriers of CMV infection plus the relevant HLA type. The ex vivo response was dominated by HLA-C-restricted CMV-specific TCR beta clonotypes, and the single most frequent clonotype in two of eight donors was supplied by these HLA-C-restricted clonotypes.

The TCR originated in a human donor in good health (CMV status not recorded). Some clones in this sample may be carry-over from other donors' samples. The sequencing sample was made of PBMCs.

The CDR3 protein: CASSQRGLYNEQFF. The nucleotides read TGTGCCAGCAGCCAACGGGGCTTATACAATGAGCAGTTCTTC. The receptor chain draws on TRBV4-2 and TRBJ2-1; the D call is tentative, TRBD1 or TRBD2, as each matches 5 bases. At the junction V is shortened by 2 bases and J by 4 bases, with 9 bases in between. In the germline V gene, CDR1 corresponds to LGHNA and CDR2 to YNFKEQ. Taken from cysteine to phenylalanine, the CDR3 has 14 residues. Of all the DNA, just the CDR3 is kept, 42 bases in frame from base 1.